The 11 T cell receptor beta chains below come from one sample, sequenced in a study of T-cell reconstitution after alpha-beta-depleted transplantation in children. The authors prepared the TCRbeta library with unique molecular identifiers. TCRdb reanalysed the PCR reads using MiXCR and keeps one entry per CDR3 protein. The table has about 580,000 distinct CDR3 sequences, roughly 23% seen once; the top ten hold 12% to 15%. The specimen comprised PBMCs, mostly from graft donor cells, sampled 360 days after TCRalphabeta/CD19-depleted stem cell transplant. Receptors originate from a boy less than two years old who had a stem cell transplant for acute myeloid leukemia, so the T cells may come from the graft donor.

The CDR3 DNA is TGCAGTGCTAGCGACAGGCAGAGCACAGATACGCAGTATTTT. Translating gives CSASDRQSTDTQYF. This rearrangement joins TRBV20-1 to TRBJ2-3; D is perhaps TRBD1 (6 bases). Germline assignment: CDR1 DFQATT and CDR2 SNEGSKA (reference sequence). The CDR3 has 14 residues. V was shortened by 3 bases and J by 0 bases, with 10 bases between the two germline ends.

A few counts support this clonotype. The rearrangement links TRBV20-1 to TRBJ2-7; 11 nucleotides agree with TRBD2. The V and J ends lost 1 base and 4 bases, in that order; junction bases with no gene match: 9. CDR1 and CDR2 from the germline V gene are DFQATT and SNEGSKA (reference sequence). The CDR3 runs to 16 residues. The CDR3 is CSARGLAGGPLYEQYF. In DNA, the CDR3 is TGCAGTGCTAGAGGCCTAGCGGGGGGACCTCTTTACGAGCAGTACTTC.

This clonotype appeared a few times. The chain is built from TRBV7-8 and TRBJ2-7, with D tentatively TRBD2 (6 bases). The CDR3 is 16 residues long. The V gene lost 0 bases and the J gene lost 0 bases, with 12 bases spanning the gap. Per the germline V gene, CDR1 is SGHVS and CDR2 is FQNEAQ. The CDR3 protein is CASSLAGRGPSYEQYF. For the CDR3, the DNA is TGTGCCAGCAGCTTAGCCGGGCGGGGACCCTCCTACGAGCAGTACTTC.

The chain carries TRBV28 and TRBJ2-7; 8 nucleotides line up with TRBD2. The CDR3 covers 13 residues. J lost 2 bases, V lost 9 bases, and 6 bases had no gene match. The germline V gene has CDR1 MDHEN and CDR2 SYDVKM. The CDR3 region has the DNA TGTGCCAGTGGGACTAGGAGGACCTACGAGCAGTACGTC. Residues: CASGTRRTYEQYV.

The chain uses TRBV18 and TRBJ2-7; 7 bases match TRBD1. With V trimmed by 3 bases and J by 7 bases, 9 bases remained unmatched. The germline V gene has CDR1 KGHSH and CDR2 LQKENI. The CDR3 covers 14 residues. CDR3 sequence (DNA): TGTGCCAGCTCACCCTACGACAGGGCCGGGGAGCAGTACTTC. Amino acids: CASSPYDRAGEQYF.

In nucleotides, the CDR3 is TGTGCCAGCAGTTTGGGCGGGGACATAATGAACACTGAAGCTTTCTTT. It specifies CASSLGGDIMNTEAFF. The V gene is TRBV28, the J gene TRBJ1-1; weak D call: TRBD1 (6 bases). The CDR3 sequence is 16 residues long. Germline lookup yields CDR1 MDHEN and CDR2 SYDVKM. With 3 bases removed from V and 0 bases from J, the gap between germline ends came to 14 bases.

This clonotype has just a few counts. The V call is TRBV20-1, the J call TRBJ2-7; TRBD2 matches 8 bases. This CDR3 has 15 amino acids. CDR1 is DFQATT and CDR2 is SNEGSKA in the germline V gene (reference sequence). V lost 2 bases, J lost 3 bases, and 9 bases stayed unmatched. CDR3 sequence: CSARIGLARHYEQYF. The CDR3, as DNA: TGCAGTGCTAGAATAGGACTAGCAAGACACTACGAGCAGTACTTC.

This clonotype appeared many times. The rearrangement joins TRBV5-1 to TRBJ2-3; D not certain. The CDR3 contains 9 residues. Germline CDR1 and CDR2: SGHRS and YFSETQ. The CDR3 loop is CAPSDTQYF. CDR3 sequence (DNA): TGCGCTCCATCAGATACGCAGTATTTT.

The table lists this clonotype with many counts. The chain carries TRBV12-3 or TRBV12-4 and TRBJ2-7; D unclear. The CDR3 runs to 12 residues. Trimming left V 6 bases short and J 3 bases short, with 9 bases between. The CDR3 is CASSRGFYEQYV. The CDR3 DNA is TGTGCCAGCAGCCGAGGATTCTACGAGCAGTACGTC.

This clonotype was counted between two and nine times. J is TRBJ1-2 and V is TRBV6-5, with TRBD1 matching over 10 bases. Germline trimming cut 8 bases from V and 6 bases from J; bases unmatched to any gene: 3. CDR1 is MNHEY and CDR2 is SVGAGI in the germline V gene. This CDR3 has 12 amino acids. CDR3 bases: TGTGCCAGCCGACAGGGGGCCCATGGCTACACCTTC. Its protein is CASRQGAHGYTF.

This clonotype has only a few counts. The rearrangement uses TRBV9 and TRBJ2-3; D may be TRBD1 (6 bases). From germline, CDR1 is SGDLS and CDR2 YYNGEE. CDR3 length: 16 amino acids. V dropped 2 bases and J dropped 3 bases, with 16 bases sitting between them. CDR3 loop: CASSVPLGQGTDTQYF. CDR3 DNA: TGTGCCAGCAGCGTCCCACTGGGGCAGGGGACAGATACGCAGTATTTT.